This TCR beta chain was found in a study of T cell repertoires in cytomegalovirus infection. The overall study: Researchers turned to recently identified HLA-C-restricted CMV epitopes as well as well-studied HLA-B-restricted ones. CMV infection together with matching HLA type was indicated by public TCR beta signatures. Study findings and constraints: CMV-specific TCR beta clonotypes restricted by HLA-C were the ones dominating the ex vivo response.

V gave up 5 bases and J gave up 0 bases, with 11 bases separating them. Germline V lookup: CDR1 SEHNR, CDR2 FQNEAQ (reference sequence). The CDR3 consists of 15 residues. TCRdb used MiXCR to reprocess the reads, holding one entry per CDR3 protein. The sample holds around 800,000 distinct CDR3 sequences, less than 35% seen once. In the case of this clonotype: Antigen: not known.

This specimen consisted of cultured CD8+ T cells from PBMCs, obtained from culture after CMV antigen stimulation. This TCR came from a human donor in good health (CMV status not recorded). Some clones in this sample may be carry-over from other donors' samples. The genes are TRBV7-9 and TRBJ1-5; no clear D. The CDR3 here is CASSATDYSNQPQHF. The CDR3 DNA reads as TGTGCCAGCAGCGCCACAGATTATAGCAATCAGCCCCAGCATTTT.